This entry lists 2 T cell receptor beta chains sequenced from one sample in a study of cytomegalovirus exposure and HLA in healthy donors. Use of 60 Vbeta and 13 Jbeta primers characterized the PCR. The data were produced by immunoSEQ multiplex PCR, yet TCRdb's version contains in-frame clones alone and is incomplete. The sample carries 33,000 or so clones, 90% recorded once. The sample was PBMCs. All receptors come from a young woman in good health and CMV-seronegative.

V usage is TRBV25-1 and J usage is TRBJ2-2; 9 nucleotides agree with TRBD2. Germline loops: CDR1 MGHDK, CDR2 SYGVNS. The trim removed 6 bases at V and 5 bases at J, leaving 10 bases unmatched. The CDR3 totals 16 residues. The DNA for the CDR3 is TGTGCCAGCAGGGCCGATAGCGGGAGTGGAACCGGGGAGCTGTTTTTT. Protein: CASRADSGSGTGELFF.

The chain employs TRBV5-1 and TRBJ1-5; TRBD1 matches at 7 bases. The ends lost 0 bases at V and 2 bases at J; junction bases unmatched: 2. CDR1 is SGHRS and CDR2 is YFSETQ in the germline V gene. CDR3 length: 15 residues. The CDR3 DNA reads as TGCGCCAGCAGCTTGGCAGGGGGAGGCAATCAGCCCCAGCATTTT. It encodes CASSLAGGGNQPQHF.